This T cell receptor beta chain is from a study of blood T cell repertoires in COVID-19. Background on the study: PBMCs, B-cell-depleted T cells, or T cells provided the cDNA or gDNA that made up the material.

Per germline, CDR1 SGHAT and CDR2 FQNNGV. The V end lost 4 bases, the J end lost 6 bases, and 9 bases lay between the germline ends. The CDR3 runs 13 residues. Assay used: immunoSEQ multiplex PCR; TCRdb lists only in-frame clones, some missing. The sample gives more than 300,000 clones, roughly 90% of which show up once; about 18% is in the top ten. Donors of Cohort 3 who recovered were those that had two negative PCRs, clearance, or symptom resolution. The J gene is TRBJ2-2, the V gene TRBV11-2, with D possibly being TRBD1 (5 bases). This receptor was obtained from a woman under 40 who had recovered from COVID-19. The sample was PBMCs or T cells enriched from blood (not recorded which). This CDR3 reads CASSSQGSGELFF. DNA for the CDR3: TGTGCCAGCAGCTCGCAGGGTTCCGGGGAGCTGTTTTTT.